The 13 T cell receptor beta chains given below trace back to one sample, sequenced in a study of CD8+ T cells in alopecia areata. TCR sequencing used cDNA made by reverse transcription of extracted RNA. Sequenced by immunoSEQ multiplex PCR; TCRdb stores in-frame clones only, minus some. The top ten hold about 40% of the sample, which has 130,000 to 150,000 clones, 62% seen once. The source material was CD8+ T cells sorted from blood. Source of these receptors: a human donor in good health.

J is TRBJ2-1 and V is TRBV19; D possibly corresponds to TRBD2 (5 bases). CDR1 and CDR2 (germline): LNHDA, SQIVND (reference sequence). This CDR3 region has 11 residues. Trimming pared 3 bases from V and 9 bases from J, leaving 6 bases between. CDR3 coding DNA: TGTGCCAGTAGTATTGGGAGTGAGCAGTTCTTC. This sequence encodes CASSIGSEQFF. The full variable domain, rest sourced from reference TRBV19 and TRBJ2-1, is DGGITQSPKYLFRKEGQNVTLSCEQNLNHDAMYWYRQDPGQGLRLIYYSQIVNDFQKGDIAEGYSVSREKKESFPLTVTSAQKNPTAFYLCASSIGSEQFFGPGTRLTVL.

The V and J genes are TRBV9 and TRBJ2-5, with 8 bases aligning to TRBD2. The germline V gene has CDR1 SGDLS and CDR2 YYNGEE. Trimming cost V 1 base and J 5 bases; bases outside gene matches: 1. The CDR3 has 13 residues. The DNA for the CDR3 is TGTGCCAGCAGCGTACAGCGGGAGGAGACCCAGTACTTC. Translating it yields CASSVQREETQYF.

This chain uses TRBV7-6 with TRBJ2-2; D is ambiguous. This CDR3 comprises 12 residues. CDR1 and CDR2 (germline): SGHVS, FNYEAQ. With 2 bases removed from V and 7 bases from J, the gap between germline ends came to 5 bases. DNA for the CDR3: TGTGCCAGCAGCTTAAAGGGCGGGGAGCTGTTTTTT. Encoded protein: CASSLKGGELFF.

This chain uses TRBV28 with TRBJ1-1; D call uncertain. In germline, CDR1 is MDHEN, CDR2 SYDVKM. Trimming cost V 3 bases and J 0 bases, with 5 bases left between them. The CDR3 is 13 amino acids. The CDR3 DNA reads as TGTGCCAGCAGTTTCCGAATGAACACTGAAGCTTTCTTT. Translating it yields CASSFRMNTEAFF.

The chain carries TRBV4-1 and TRBJ2-3; D unclear. Germline CDR1 and CDR2: MGHRA and YSYEKL. CDR3 length: 9 amino acids. Trimming shortened V by 10 bases and J by 11 bases, and 10 bases separated the two germline ends. The CDR3 region has the DNA TGCGCCACCTGGGTGGTGCAGTATTTT. Its protein product is CATWVVQYF.

This clone turned up a few times. CDR3 in amino acids: CASSLPRGGEQYF. The CDR3 nucleotides are TGTGCCAGCAGCTTACCCAGGGGCGGCGAGCAGTACTTC. The chain carries TRBV5-6 and TRBJ2-7; D may be TRBD1 (6 bases). The CDR3 is made up of 13 amino acids. Germline assignment: CDR1 SGHDT and CDR2 YYEEEE. The V end was cut by 2 bases, the J end by 6 bases, with 12 bases between.

This clone was found once. The chain joins TRBV6-5 to TRBJ1-2, with 9 bases identical to TRBD1. The CDR3 is made up of 13 amino acids. Per germline, CDR1 MNHEY and CDR2 SVGAGI. V was pared by 2 bases and J by 8 bases, with 3 bases of the junction left unmatched. The CDR3 bases are TGTGCCAGCAGTTACGCGACAGGGGGAGGCTACACCTTC. Encoded protein: CASSYATGGGYTF.

This chain joins TRBV5-1 and TRBJ2-1; weak D call: TRBD2 (5 bases). V lost 4 bases and J lost 8, with 10 bases in between. CDR3 length: 12 amino acids. The germline V gene has CDR1 SGHRS and CDR2 YFSETQ. The CDR3 nucleotides read TGCGCCAGCAGCGCGACGGGGTATGAGCAGTTCTTC. This gives the protein CASSATGYEQFF. The whole variable domain, filled in from reference TRBV5-1 and TRBJ2-1, reads KAGVTQTPRYLIKTRGQQVTLSCSPISGHRSVSWYQQTPGQGLQFLFEYFSETQRNKGNFPGRFSGRQFSNSRSEMNVSTLELGDSALYLCASSATGYEQFFGPGTRLTVL.

This chain links TRBV29-1 with TRBJ1-2; D is undetermined. The CDR3 covers 11 residues. Between the trimmed V and J ends, which lost 3 bases and 13 bases, there was a span of 15 bases. Per germline, CDR1 SQVTM and CDR2 ANQGSEA. The CDR3 loop is CSVDVGGHSTF. The CDR3 DNA reads as TGCAGCGTTGACGTCGGAGGCCATAGCACCTTC.

The J gene is TRBJ1-2, the V gene TRBV11-2; maybe TRBD1 (5 bases). CDR1 and CDR2 from the germline V gene are SGHAT and FQNNGV. The CDR3 has 15 amino acids. The V end lost 1 base, the J end lost 6 bases, and 15 bases lay between the germline ends. CDR3 nucleotides: TGTGCCAGCAGCTTAGTAGCGGACGGGGCCGATGGCTACACCTTC. It translates to CASSLVADGADGYTF.

The rearrangement links TRBV5-1 to TRBJ2-3; 7 positions agree with TRBD2. Germline assignment: CDR1 SGHRS and CDR2 YFSETQ. J lost 2 bases, V lost 0 bases, and 9 bases had no gene match. There are 17 residues in the CDR3. DNA of the CDR3: TGCGCCAGCAGCTTGGCCCCTGGACTAGGGGACACAGATACGCAGTATTTT. This sequence encodes CASSLAPGLGDTDTQYF.

This clone has only one observation. J is TRBJ2-5 and V is TRBV5-1, with D perhaps TRBD1 or TRBD2 (5 bases each). V lost 4 bases to trimming and J lost 4 bases, with 17 bases between them. Germline CDR1 reads SGHRS; CDR2 reads YFSETQ. This CDR3 contains 15 residues. CDR3 DNA: TGCGCCAGCAGCGGGGGAGCGGTACTCTCAGAGACCCAGTACTTC. This sequence encodes CASSGGAVLSETQYF.

This rearrangement joins TRBV7-8 to TRBJ2-1; D gene unclear. The CDR3 totals 14 residues. Germline CDR1 reads SGHVS; CDR2 reads FQNEAQ. V shed 2 bases and J shed 0 bases, with 5 bases lying between them. The CDR3 spells CASSLRSSYNEQFF. The CDR3 coding sequence is TGTGCCAGCAGCTTACGTAGCTCCTACAATGAGCAGTTCTTC. The whole variable domain, filled in from reference TRBV7-8 and TRBJ2-1, reads GAGVSQSPRYKVAKRGQDVALRCDPISGHVSLFWYQQALGQGPEFLTYFQNEAQLDKSGLPSDRFFAERPEGSVSTLKIQRTQQEDSAVYLCASSLRSSYNEQFFGPGTRLTVL.